The 18 T cell receptor beta chains presented below share a single source sample, sequenced in a study of T cell repertoires in cytomegalovirus infection. Using its own MiXCR run on the reads, TCRdb lists one record per CDR3 protein. Of hundreds of thousands of distinct CDR3 sequences listed, 31% are singletons. No cognate antigen is known for these TCRs. Sequencing was performed on cultured CD8+ T cells from PBMCs, taken from culture after CMV antigen stimulation. These receptors all stem from a human donor in good health (CMV status not recorded). Some clones in this sample may be carry-over from other donors' samples.

In nucleotides, the CDR3 is TGCAGCGTGCAGGGAACTGAAGCTTTCTTT. Translated, it gives CSVQGTEAFF. The V and J genes are TRBV29-1 and TRBJ1-1, with D possibly TRBD1 on 5 matching bases. The ends were cut back, 6 bases at V and 5 bases at J, with 7 bases in the middle. Germline V gives CDR1 SQVTM, CDR2 ANQGSEA. CDR3 size: 10 residues.

This clonotype has a handful of counts. The J gene is TRBJ2-7, the V gene TRBV19; 7 nucleotides match TRBD1. Germline CDR1 reads LNHDA; CDR2 reads SQIVND (reference sequence). The CDR3 contains 14 residues. V lost 5 bases to trimming and J lost 3 bases; unmatched junction nucleotides: 7. The CDR3 loop is CASSAYRGSYEQYF. The CDR3 bases are TGTGCCAGTAGTGCCTACAGGGGCAGCTACGAGCAGTACTTC.

The CDR3 DNA sequence: TGTGCCAGCAGCCACTCTGGGGTGTATGGCTACACCTTC. It is translated as CASSHSGVYGYTF. This chain links TRBV14 with TRBJ1-2; D unclear. Germline CDR1 is SGHDN and CDR2 is FVKESK. V lost 3 bases and J lost 5, with 10 bases in between. The CDR3 length is 13 residues. The full variable domain, its missing parts supplied by reference TRBV14 and TRBJ1-2, is EAGVTQFPSHSVIEKGQTVTLRCDPISGHDNLYWYRRVMGKEIKFLLHFVKESKQDESGMPNNRFLAERTGGTYSTLKVQPAELEDSGVYFCASSHSGVYGYTFGSGTRLTVV.

This chain links TRBV6-6 with TRBJ1-1, with 7 bases matching TRBD1. The germline CDR1 and CDR2 sequences are MNHNY and SVGAGI (reference sequence). V gave up 4 bases and J gave up 4 bases; unmatched junction bases: 9. The CDR3 consists of 15 residues. The CDR3 bases are TGTGCCAGCAGTTTGAACAGGGGTCCTGGCACTGAAGCTTTCTTT. As protein: CASSLNRGPGTEAFF.

In regard to this clonotype: This may come from a read error, since a much larger clone is one base off. This chain uses TRBV7-1 with TRBJ1-3; D unresolved. TRBV7-1 is flagged as an ORF with uncertain function. This CDR3 has 18 residues. The CDR3 DNA sequence: TGTGCCAGCAGCTCCACTATTGGACGGACCTTCTCTGGAACCACCATATATTTT. It specifies CASSSTIGRTFSGTTIYF.

The V gene is TRBV6-2 or TRBV6-3, the J gene TRBJ2-7, with TRBD1 as a possible D gene (5 bases). CDR3 size: 14 residues. V shed 2 bases and J shed 4 bases, with 12 bases lying between them. From germline, CDR1 is MNHEY and CDR2 SVGEGT. CDR3 in amino acids: CASSYLGQGYEQYV. Here the CDR3 DNA reads TGTGCCAGCAGTTACCTTGGGCAGGGATACGAGCAGTACGTC.

A word on this clonotype: An end of the junction differs from the germline gene, which may be a read error. The V and J genes are TRBV7-3 and TRBJ2-2; 9 nucleotides line up with TRBD1. Looked up from germline, CDR1 is SGHTA and CDR2 is FQGTGA. The CDR3 contains 17 residues. This CDR3 is CASSFYPRDRVTGKLFF. The CDR3 nucleotides read TGTGCCAGCAGCTTTTACCCCCGGGACAGGGTAACCGGGAAGCTGTTTTTT. Looking up the rest from reference TRBV7-3 and TRBJ2-2 gives the full variable domain: GAGVSQTPSNKVTEKGKYVELRCDPISGHTALYWYRQSLGQGPEFLIYFQGTGAADDSGLPNDRFFAVRPEGSVSTLKIQRTERGDSAVYLCASSFYPRDRVTGKLFFGEGSRLTVL.

Ten or more counts support this clonotype. The chain combines TRBV7-6 with TRBJ2-1, with TRBD1 matching 7 bases. This CDR3 spans 15 amino acids. Germline CDR1 and CDR2: SGHVS and FNYEAQ. The V segment lost 5 bases and the J segment 5 bases; nucleotides outside the gene matches: 9. Here the CDR3 DNA reads TGTGCCAGCAGCACCACAGGGGCCCGAAACAATGAGCAGTTCTTC. Its translation is CASSTTGARNNEQFF. Combining the CDR3 with reference TRBV7-6 and TRBJ2-1 gives the whole variable domain GAGVSQSPRYKVTKRGQDVALRCDPISGHVSLYWYRQALGQGPEFLTYFNYEAQQDKSGLPNDRFSAERPEGSISTLTIQRTEQRDSAMYRCASSTTGARNNEQFFGPGTRLTVL.

This clonotype was seen repeatedly, ten times or more. V usage is TRBV27 and J usage is TRBJ1-5; D is possibly TRBD1 (6 bases). CDR1 MNHEY and CDR2 SMNVEV come from the germline V gene (reference sequence). This CDR3 is built from 14 residues. V gave up 6 bases and J gave up 4 bases, with 13 bases separating them. The CDR3 sequence: CASSLVGGNQPQHF. DNA of the CDR3: TGTGCCAGCAGCTTAGTAGGGGGTAATCAGCCCCAGCATTTT.

The genes are TRBV4-1 and TRBJ2-2; the D is unclear. The V end lost 1 base, the J end lost 1 base, and 7 bases lay between the germline ends. CDR3 length: 15 residues. The germline gives CDR1 MGHRA, CDR2 YSYEKL. The CDR3 nucleotides read TGCGCCAGCAGCCAAGCAAGTGTGAACACCGGGGAGCTGTTTTTT. This sequence encodes CASSQASVNTGELFF.

In the case of this clonotype: A junction boundary mismatches the germline segment, possibly from a read error. V is TRBV11-1 and J is TRBJ2-5; D is unclear. Germline V gene data show CDR1 as SGHAT and CDR2 as FQDESV (reference sequence). The CDR3 consists of 12 residues. The CDR3 region has the DNA TGTGTCAGCAGTCGCAACAAAGAGACCCAGTACTTC. Its protein product is CVSSRNKETQYF.

This clonotype was counted only a few times. V and J are TRBV2 and TRBJ1-2; a possible D gene is TRBD1 (5 bases). V shed 10 bases and J shed 4 bases, with 16 bases lying between them. CDR1 and CDR2 from the germline V gene are SNHLY and FYNNEI. This CDR3 region has 13 residues. The CDR3 spells CATMTGDGYGYTF. CDR3 nucleotides: TGTGCCACCATGACGGGGGATGGCTATGGCTACACCTTC.

In its sample, this clonotype was seen a few times. CDR3 in DNA: TGTGCCACCTCACCCCAGGGACTTCGATACAATGAGCAGTTCTTC. This gives the protein CATSPQGLRYNEQFF. V is TRBV27 and J is TRBJ2-1, with a possible D match to TRBD2 (6 bases). With 10 bases removed from V and 4 bases from J, the gap between germline ends came to 20 bases. Germline-derived CDR1 and CDR2 are MNHEY and SMNVEV (reference sequence). The CDR3 has 15 amino acids.

This clonotype was picked up many times. CDR3 region: CASSAYSGSGEQYF. CDR3 nucleotide sequence: TGTGCCAGCAGCGCCTACTCAGGATCGGGCGAGCAGTACTTC. The V gene is TRBV7-8, the J gene TRBJ2-7; D unresolved. Germline V gene data show CDR1 as SGHVS and CDR2 as FQNEAQ. The CDR3 is 14 amino acids. V was cut by 5 bases and J by 6 bases, with 17 bases left in between.

This chain connects TRBV4-2 to TRBJ2-2; 11 bases match TRBD2. V dropped 0 bases and J dropped 4; count of bases not matched to a gene: 7. The germline V gene has CDR1 LGHNA and CDR2 YNFKEQ. CDR3 length equals 18 residues. The CDR3 bases are TGTGCCAGCAGCCAAGATTACCTAGCGGGGGGTCGCACCGGGGAGCTGTTTTTT. This encodes CASSQDYLAGGRTGELFF.

This clonotype came up a few times. This chain connects TRBV12-3 or TRBV12-4 to TRBJ1-2; no clear D. V dropped 0 bases and J dropped 8 bases, with 7 bases sitting between them. This CDR3 comprises 12 residues. CDR3 nucleotides: TGTGCCAGCAGTTTAGCGCTGAGAGGCTACACCTTC. Its translation is CASSLALRGYTF.

This clonotype was counted a few times. The V gene is TRBV6-6, the J gene TRBJ1-4; D is unresolved. CDR1 is MNHNY, CDR2 SVGAGI, per germline (reference sequence). This CDR3 has 12 amino acids. V lost 2 bases and J 6 bases, leaving 4 bases between the germline ends. CDR3 sequence (DNA): TGTGCCAGCAGTTACCGCGATGAAAAACTGTTTTTT. It encodes CASSYRDEKLFF.

The V call is TRBV28, the J call TRBJ2-7, with 7 positions matching TRBD1. Losses at the gene ends were 2 bases for V and 0 bases for J; bases not matched to a gene: 7. Germline V gene data show CDR1 as MDHEN and CDR2 as SYDVKM. The CDR3 is 16 residues long. CDR3 DNA: TGTGCCAGCAGTTTACACTCCGGGACAGTCTCCTACGAGCAGTACTTC. This encodes CASSLHSGTVSYEQYF. The full variable domain, its missing parts supplied by reference TRBV28 and TRBJ2-7, is DVKVTQSSRYLVKRTGEKVFLECVQDMDHENMFWYRQDPGLGLRLIYFSYDVKMKEKGDIPEGYSVSREKKERFSLILESASTNQTSMYLCASSLHSGTVSYEQYFGPGTRLTVT.